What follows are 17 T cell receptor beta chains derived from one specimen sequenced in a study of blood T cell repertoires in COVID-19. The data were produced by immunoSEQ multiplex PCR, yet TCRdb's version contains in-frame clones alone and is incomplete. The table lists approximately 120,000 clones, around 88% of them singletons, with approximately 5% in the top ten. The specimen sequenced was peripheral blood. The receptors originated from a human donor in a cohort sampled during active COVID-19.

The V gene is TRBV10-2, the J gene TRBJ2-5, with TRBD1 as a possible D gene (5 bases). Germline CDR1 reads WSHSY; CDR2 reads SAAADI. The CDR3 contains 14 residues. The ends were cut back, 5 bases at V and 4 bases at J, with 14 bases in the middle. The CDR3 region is CASSPSGMSETQYF. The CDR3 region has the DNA TGCGCCAGCAGTCCTTCAGGGATGTCAGAGACCCAGTACTTC.

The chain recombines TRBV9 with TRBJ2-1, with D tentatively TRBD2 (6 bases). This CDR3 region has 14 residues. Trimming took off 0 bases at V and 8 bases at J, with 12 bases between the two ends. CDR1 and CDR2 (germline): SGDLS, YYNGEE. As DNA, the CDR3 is TGTGCCAGCAGCGTAGTGGGTAGCGGAGATGAGCAGTTCTTC. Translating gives CASSVVGSGDEQFF.

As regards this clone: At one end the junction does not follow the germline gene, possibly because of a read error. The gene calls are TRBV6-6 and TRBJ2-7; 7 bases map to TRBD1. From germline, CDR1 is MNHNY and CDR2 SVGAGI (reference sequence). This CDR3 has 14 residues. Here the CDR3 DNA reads TGTGCCAGCGACGACAGGGAAGTAATCTACCAGCAGTACTTC. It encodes CASDDREVIYQQYF.

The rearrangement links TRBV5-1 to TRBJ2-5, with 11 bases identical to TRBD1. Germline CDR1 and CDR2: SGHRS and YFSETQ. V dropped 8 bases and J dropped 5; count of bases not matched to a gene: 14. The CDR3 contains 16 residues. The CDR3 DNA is TGCGCCAGTACGGGACAGGGGGGTCGGATGACGGAGACCCAGTACTTC. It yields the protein CASTGQGGRMTETQYF.

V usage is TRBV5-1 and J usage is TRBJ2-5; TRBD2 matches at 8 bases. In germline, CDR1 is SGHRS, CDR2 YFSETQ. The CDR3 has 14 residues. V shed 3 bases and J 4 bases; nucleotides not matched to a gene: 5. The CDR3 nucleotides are TGCGCCAGCAGCTCGCGGGAGGAACGAGAGACCCAGTACTTC. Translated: CASSSREERETQYF.

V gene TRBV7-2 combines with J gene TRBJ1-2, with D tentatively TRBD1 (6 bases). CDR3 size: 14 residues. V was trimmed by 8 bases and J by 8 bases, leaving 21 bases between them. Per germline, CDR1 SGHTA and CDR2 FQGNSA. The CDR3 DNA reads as TGTGCCAGCGCACGAGCCTCAGGGGAAGGAGGCTACACCTTC. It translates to CASARASGEGGYTF.

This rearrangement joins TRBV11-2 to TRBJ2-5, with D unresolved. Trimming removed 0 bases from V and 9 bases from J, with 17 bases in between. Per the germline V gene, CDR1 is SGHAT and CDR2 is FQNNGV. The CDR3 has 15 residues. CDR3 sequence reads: CASSLDLAGLDAQYF. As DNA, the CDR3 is TGTGCCAGCAGCTTAGATCTGGCAGGCCTTGATGCCCAGTACTTC.

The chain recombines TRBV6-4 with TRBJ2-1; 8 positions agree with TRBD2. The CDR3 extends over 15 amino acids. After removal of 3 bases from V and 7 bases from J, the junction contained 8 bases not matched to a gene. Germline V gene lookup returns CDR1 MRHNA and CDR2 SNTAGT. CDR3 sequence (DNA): TGTGCCAGCAGTGATGCGGCGGGAGGAAGAAATGAGCAGTTCTTC. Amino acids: CASSDAAGGRNEQFF.

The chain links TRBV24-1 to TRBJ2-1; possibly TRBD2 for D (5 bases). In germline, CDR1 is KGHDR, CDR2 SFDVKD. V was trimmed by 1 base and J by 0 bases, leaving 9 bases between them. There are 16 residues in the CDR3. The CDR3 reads CATSDLRGNSYNEQFF. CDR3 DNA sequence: TGTGCCACCAGTGATTTAAGAGGGAACTCCTACAATGAGCAGTTCTTC.

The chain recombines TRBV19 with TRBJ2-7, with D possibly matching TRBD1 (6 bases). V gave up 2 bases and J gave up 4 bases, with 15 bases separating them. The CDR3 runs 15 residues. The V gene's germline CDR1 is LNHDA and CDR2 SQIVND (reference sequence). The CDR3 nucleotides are TGTGCCAGTAGTATAACGGACAGCAAGTCATACGAGCAGTACTTC. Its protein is CASSITDSKSYEQYF. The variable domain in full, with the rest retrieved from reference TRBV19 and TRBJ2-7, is DGGITQSPKYLFRKEGQNVTLSCEQNLNHDAMYWYRQDPGQGLRLIYYSQIVNDFQKGDIAEGYSVSREKKESFPLTVTSAQKNPTAFYLCASSITDSKSYEQYFGPGTRLTVT.

Here the CDR3 DNA reads TGTGCCGGCGAGCGGGAGGCTTACAATGAGCAGTTCTTC. Translating it yields CAGEREAYNEQFF. The chain employs TRBV30 and TRBJ2-1; 9 bases are shared with TRBD2. V lost 8 bases and J lost 4; bases outside the gene matches: 6. The CDR3 consists of 13 residues. Germline CDR1 GTSNPN, CDR2 SVGIG (reference sequence).

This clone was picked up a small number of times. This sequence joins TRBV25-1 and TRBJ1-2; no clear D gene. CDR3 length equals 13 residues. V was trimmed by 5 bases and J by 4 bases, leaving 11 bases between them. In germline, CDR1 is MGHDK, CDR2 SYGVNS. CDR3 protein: CASSQRHRYGYTF. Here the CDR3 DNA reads TGTGCCAGCAGTCAGAGACATCGCTATGGCTACACCTTC.

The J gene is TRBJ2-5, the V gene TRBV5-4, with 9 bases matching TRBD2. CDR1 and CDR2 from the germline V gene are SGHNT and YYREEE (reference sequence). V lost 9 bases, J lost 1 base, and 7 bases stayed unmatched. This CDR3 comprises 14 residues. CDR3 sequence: CATNSGGSQETQYF. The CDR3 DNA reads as TGTGCCACCAATAGCGGGGGATCCCAAGAGACCCAGTACTTC.

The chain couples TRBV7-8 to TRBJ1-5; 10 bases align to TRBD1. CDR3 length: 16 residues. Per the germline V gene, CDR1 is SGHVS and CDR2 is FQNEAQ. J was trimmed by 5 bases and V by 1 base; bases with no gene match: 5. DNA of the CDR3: TGTGCCAGCAGCTTAGTGCCGGGACAGGGGTATCAGCCCCAGCATTTT. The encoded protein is CASSLVPGQGYQPQHF.

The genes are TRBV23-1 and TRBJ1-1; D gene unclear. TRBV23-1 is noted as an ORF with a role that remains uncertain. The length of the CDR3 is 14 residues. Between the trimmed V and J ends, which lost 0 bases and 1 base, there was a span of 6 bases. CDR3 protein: CASSQSGPNTEAFF. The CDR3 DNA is TGCGCCAGCAGTCAATCTGGCCCGAACACTGAAGCTTTCTTT.

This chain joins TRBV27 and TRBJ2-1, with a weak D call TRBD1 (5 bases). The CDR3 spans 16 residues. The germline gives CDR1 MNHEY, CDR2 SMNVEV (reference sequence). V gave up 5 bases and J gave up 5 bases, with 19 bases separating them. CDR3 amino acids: CASSPKGRRVNNEQFF. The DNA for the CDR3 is TGTGCCAGCAGTCCCAAGGGGCGGAGAGTCAACAATGAGCAGTTCTTC.

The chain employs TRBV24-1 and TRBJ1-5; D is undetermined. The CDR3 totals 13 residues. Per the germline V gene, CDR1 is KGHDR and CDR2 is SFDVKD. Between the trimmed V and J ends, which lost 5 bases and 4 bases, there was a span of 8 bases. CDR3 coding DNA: TGTGCCACCAGTGGGGCAGGTAATCAGCCCCAGCATTTT. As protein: CATSGAGNQPQHF.